This is a list of T cell receptor beta chains from one sample in a study of T cells in Graves' hyperthyroidism and ophthalmopathy. TCRdb fed the multiplex PCR reads into MiXCR, producing one record per CDR3 protein. The table lists about 520,000 distinct CDR3 sequences, approximately 25% of them singletons. Sequences were obtained from blood. These receptors were collected from a woman in her thirties with Graves' ophthalmopathy. Both conserved end residues are part of each CDR3. D genes are given only for firm matches. Clone size is given for some rows only: seen once, a few or many times, or a class if the clone is expanded.

TRBV10-3,TRBD1,TRBJ2-7,15,many,CAISEGRGPSYEQYF,TGTGCCATCAGTGAGGGAAGGGGGCCGTCCTACGAGCAGTACTTC
TRBV20-1,-,TRBJ2-7,13,-,CSAIDRDSYEQYF,TGCAGTGCGATCGATAGGGACTCCTACGAGCAGTACTTC
TRBV6-2/TRBV6-3,-,TRBJ1-5,14,many,CASSYQTPNQPQHF,TGTGCCAGCAGTTATCAGACACCTAATCAGCCCCAGCATTTT
TRBV6-5,-,TRBJ1-1,15,many,CASSSGRKMNTEAFF,TGTGCCAGCAGTTCGGGACGGAAGATGAACACTGAAGCTTTCTTT
TRBV6-2/TRBV6-3,-,TRBJ2-7,14,many,CASSRRDGTYEQYF,TGTGCCAGCAGTCGGCGGGACGGAACCTACGAGCAGTACTTC
TRBV15,-,TRBJ2-7,13,many,CATSFTVAYEQYF,TGTGCCACCAGTTTTACAGTAGCCTACGAGCAGTACTTC
TRBV7-2,-,TRBJ1-2,14,many,CASSVEQGSYGYTF,TGTGCCAGCAGCGTAGAGCAGGGTTCCTATGGCTACACCTTC
TRBV28,TRBD2,TRBJ2-5,19,many,CASSSLTSGDPTFQETQYF,TGTGCCAGCAGTTCTCTGACTAGCGGGGATCCTACCTTTCAAGAGACCCAGTACTTC
TRBV28,TRBD2,TRBJ2-7,17,few,CASSSHPLTSGDYEQYF,TGTGCCAGCAGTTCCCACCCCTTGACTAGCGGGGACTACGAGCAGTACTTC
TRBV7-2,TRBD2,TRBJ2-5,15,many,CASSLGGGTWETQYF,TGTGCCAGCAGCTTAGGGGGGGGGACCTGGGAGACCCAGTACTTC
TRBV5-1,-,TRBJ1-2,15,few,CASSLDGISNYGYTF,TGCGCCAGCAGCTTGGATGGCATCTCTAACTATGGCTACACCTTC
TRBV12-3/TRBV12-4,-,TRBJ1-2,13,many,CASRGWAYYGYTF,TGTGCCAGCAGGGGGTGGGCCTATTATGGCTACACCTTC
TRBV7-8,TRBD2,TRBJ2-2,17,many,CASSLGRGLASPGELFF,TGTGCCAGCAGCTTAGGTCGAGGACTAGCAAGCCCCGGGGAGCTGTTTTTT